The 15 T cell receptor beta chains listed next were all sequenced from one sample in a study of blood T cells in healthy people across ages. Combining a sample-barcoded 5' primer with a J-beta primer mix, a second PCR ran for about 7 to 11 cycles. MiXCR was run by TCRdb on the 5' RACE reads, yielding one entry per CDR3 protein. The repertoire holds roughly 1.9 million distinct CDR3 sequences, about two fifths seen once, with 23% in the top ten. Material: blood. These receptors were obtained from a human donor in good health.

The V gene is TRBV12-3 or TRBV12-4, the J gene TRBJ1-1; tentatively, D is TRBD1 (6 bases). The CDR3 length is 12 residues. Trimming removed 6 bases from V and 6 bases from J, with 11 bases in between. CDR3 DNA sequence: TGTGCCAGCAGCTACAGGGACCCTGAAGCTTTCTTT. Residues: CASSYRDPEAFF.

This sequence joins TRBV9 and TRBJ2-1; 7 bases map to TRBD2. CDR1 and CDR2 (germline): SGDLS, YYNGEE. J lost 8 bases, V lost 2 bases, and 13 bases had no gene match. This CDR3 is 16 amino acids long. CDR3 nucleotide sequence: TGTGCCAGCAGCGTTCAGGGAACGGGGGGAAGGGATGAGCAGTTCTTC. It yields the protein CASSVQGTGGRDEQFF.

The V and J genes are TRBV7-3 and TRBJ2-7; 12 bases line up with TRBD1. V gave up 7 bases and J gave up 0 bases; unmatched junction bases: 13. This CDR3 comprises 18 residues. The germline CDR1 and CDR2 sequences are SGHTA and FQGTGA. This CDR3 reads CASIVSPGQGASSYEQYF. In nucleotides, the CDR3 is TGTGCCAGCATCGTCTCCCCGGGACAGGGGGCAAGCTCCTACGAGCAGTACTTC.

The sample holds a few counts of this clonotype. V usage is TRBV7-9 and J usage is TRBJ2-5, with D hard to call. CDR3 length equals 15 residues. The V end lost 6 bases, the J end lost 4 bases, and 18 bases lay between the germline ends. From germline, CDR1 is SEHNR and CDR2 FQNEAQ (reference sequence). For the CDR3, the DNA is TGTGCCAGCAGTCCGCCGGGTGGGCGGCGAGAGACCCAGTACTTC. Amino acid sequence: CASSPPGGRRETQYF.

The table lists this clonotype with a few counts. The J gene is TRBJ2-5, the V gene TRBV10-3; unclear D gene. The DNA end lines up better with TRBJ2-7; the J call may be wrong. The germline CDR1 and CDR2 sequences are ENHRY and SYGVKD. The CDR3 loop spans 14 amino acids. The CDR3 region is CAITASAPAYEQYF. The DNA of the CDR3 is TGTGCCATCACGGCGTCAGCACCCGCCTACGAGCAGTACTTC.

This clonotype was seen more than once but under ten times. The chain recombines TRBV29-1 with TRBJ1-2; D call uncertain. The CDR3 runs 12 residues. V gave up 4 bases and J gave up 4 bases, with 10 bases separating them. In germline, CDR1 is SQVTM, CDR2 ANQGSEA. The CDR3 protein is CSVGDEAYGYTF. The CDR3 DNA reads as TGCAGCGTTGGAGATGAGGCCTATGGCTACACCTTC.

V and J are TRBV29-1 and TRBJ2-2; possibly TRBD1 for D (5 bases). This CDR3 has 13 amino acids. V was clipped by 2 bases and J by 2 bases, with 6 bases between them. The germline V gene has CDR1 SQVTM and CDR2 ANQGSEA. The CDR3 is CSVETGNTGELFF. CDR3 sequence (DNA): TGCAGCGTTGAAACAGGAAACACCGGGGAGCTGTTTTTT.

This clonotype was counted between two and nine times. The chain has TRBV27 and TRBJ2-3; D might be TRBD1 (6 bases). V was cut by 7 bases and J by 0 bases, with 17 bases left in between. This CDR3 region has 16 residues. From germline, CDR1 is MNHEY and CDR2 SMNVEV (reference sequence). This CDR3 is CASTLKTGLSTDTQYF. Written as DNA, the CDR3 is TGTGCCAGCACCCTTAAAACAGGGCTTAGCACAGATACGCAGTATTTT.

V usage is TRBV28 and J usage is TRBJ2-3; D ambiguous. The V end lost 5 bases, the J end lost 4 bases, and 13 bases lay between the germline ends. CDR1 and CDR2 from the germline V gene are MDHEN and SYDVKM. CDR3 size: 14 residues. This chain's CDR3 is CASSVPYGADTQYF. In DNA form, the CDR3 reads TGTGCCAGCAGTGTTCCATATGGGGCAGATACGCAGTATTTT.

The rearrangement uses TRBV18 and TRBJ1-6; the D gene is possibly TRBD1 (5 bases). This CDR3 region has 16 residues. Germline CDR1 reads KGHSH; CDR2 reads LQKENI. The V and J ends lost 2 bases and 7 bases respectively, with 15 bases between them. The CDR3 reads CASSPDRQGLNSPLHF. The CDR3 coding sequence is TGTGCCAGCTCACCAGATCGGCAGGGCTTGAATTCACCCCTCCACTTT.

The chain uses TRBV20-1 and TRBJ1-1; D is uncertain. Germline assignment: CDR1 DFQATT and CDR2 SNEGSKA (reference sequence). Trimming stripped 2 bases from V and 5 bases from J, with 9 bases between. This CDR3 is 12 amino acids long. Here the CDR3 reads CSARLRMTEAFF. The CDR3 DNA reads TGCAGTGCTAGACTGAGGATGACTGAAGCTTTCTTT.

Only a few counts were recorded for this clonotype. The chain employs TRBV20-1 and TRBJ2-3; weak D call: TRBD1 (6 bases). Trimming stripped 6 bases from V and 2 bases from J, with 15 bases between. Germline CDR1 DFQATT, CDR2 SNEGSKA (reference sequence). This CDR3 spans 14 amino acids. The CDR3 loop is CSARGRGNTDTQYF. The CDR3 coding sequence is TGCAGTGCAAGGGGCAGGGGAAACACAGATACGCAGTATTTT.

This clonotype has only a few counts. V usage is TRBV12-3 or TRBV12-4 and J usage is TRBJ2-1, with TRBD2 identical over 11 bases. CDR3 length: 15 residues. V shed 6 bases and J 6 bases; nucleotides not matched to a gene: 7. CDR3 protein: CASSLIAGGLNEQFF. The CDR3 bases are TGTGCCAGCAGCCTAATAGCGGGGGGGCTCAATGAGCAGTTCTTC.

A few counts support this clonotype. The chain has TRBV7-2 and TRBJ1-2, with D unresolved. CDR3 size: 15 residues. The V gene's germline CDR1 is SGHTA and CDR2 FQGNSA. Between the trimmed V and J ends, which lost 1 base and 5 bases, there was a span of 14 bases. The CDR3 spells CASSLGVRVPYGYTF. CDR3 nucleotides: TGTGCCAGCAGCTTAGGGGTTCGAGTTCCATATGGCTACACCTTC.

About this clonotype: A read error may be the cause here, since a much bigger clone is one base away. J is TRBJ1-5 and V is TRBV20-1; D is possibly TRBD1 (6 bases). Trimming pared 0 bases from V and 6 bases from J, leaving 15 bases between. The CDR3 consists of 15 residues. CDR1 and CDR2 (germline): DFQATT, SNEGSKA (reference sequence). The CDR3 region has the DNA TGCAGTGCTAGAGATTCAGGGGCTCCCCGTCAGCCCCAGCATTTT. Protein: CSARDSGAPRQPQHF.